This is a list of T cell receptor beta chains from one sample in a study of cytomegalovirus exposure and HLA in healthy donors. Only in-frame clones appear in the TCRdb table, and some are missing; sequencing was by immunoSEQ multiplex PCR. The data show 150,000 to 200,000 clones, approximately 85% seen once. Sequenced: PBMCs. These receptors were obtained from a man aged 18 to 30 in good health and CMV-seropositive. Each CDR3 is given with its conserved first and last residue. A D gene is named only where the DNA matches it firmly. Not every row has a clone size; where given, it reads once, few, many or a size class.

>TRBJ1-2|TRBV7-9|-|TRBD1
CASSPRQGATYGYTF
TGTGCCAGCAGCCCACGACAGGGGGCCACCTATGGCTACACCTTC
>TRBJ2-2|TRBV5-1|-|-
CASRWPRGGTGELFF
TGCGCCAGCAGGTGGCCAAGGGGAGGAACCGGGGAGCTGTTTTTT
>TRBJ2-7|TRBV6-5|-|-
CASSYGGGPGEQYF
TGTGCCAGCAGTTACGGGGGGGGGCCTGGCGAGCAGTACTTC
>TRBJ2-7|TRBV27|once|-
CASSQTQGRPQYEQYF
TGTGCCAGCAGTCAGACCCAAGGGAGACCACAATACGAGCAGTACTTC
>TRBJ2-2|TRBV5-8|-|-
CASSLRGNPGELFF
TGTGCCAGCAGCTTGCGGGGTAACCCCGGGGAGCTGTTTTTT
>TRBJ2-1|TRBV4-1|-|TRBD1
CASSQVKRSKGAVYNEQFF
TGCGCCAGCAGCCAAGTTAAGCGGTCAAAGGGGGCTGTCTACAATGAGCAGTTCTTC
>TRBJ2-5|TRBV5-1|-|TRBD2
CASSSGLAGEQYF
TGCGCCAGCAGCTCCGGACTAGCGGGTGAGCAGTACTTC
>TRBJ2-7|TRBV29-1|-|-
CSVELGRGETYEQYF
TGCAGCGTTGAATTAGGGCGGGGCGAGACCTACGAGCAGTACTTC
>TRBJ2-5|TRBV9|-|TRBD2
CASRAGEETQYF
TGTGCCAGCAGAGCGGGGGAAGAGACCCAGTACTTC
>TRBJ1-5|TRBV30|-|-
CAWSVGHPLGPRGNQPQHF
TGTGCCTGGAGTGTAGGACACCCTCTGGGCCCGCGGGGAAATCAGCCCCAGCATTTT
>TRBJ2-3|TRBV19|once|TRBD2
CASSTRLAGRLTDTQYF
TGTGCCAGTAGTACCCGACTAGCGGGTAGGCTCACAGATACGCAGTATTTT
>TRBJ1-1|TRBV19|-|-
CASSPLGTEAFF
TGTGCCAGTAGTCCCCTCGGCACTGAAGCTTTCTTT
>TRBJ2-7|TRBV7-9|-|TRBD1
CASSPRRGQGAYEQYF
TGTGCCAGCAGCCCCCGGCGGGGACAGGGGGCTTACGAGCAGTACTTC
>TRBJ2-2|TRBV19|-|TRBD1
CASSISGQANGELFF
TGTGCCAGTAGTATTTCGGGACAGGCAAACGGGGAGCTGTTTTTT
>TRBJ1-2|TRBV30|-|-
CAWSALFGGYYGYTF
TGTGCCTGGAGTGCCCTCTTTGGGGGGTACTATGGCTACACCTTC
>TRBJ1-6|TRBV7-9|-|-
CSSSLQNSPLHF
TGTTCCAGCAGCCTACAGAATTCACCCCTCCACTTT
>TRBJ2-7|TRBV30|once|-
CAWSVSLYEQYF
TGTGCCTGGAGTGTATCCCTCTACGAGCAGTACTTC
>TRBJ1-2|TRBV6-5|-|TRBD1
CASSYPGRGLSGYTF
TGTGCCAGCAGTTACCCAGGCAGGGGGCTATCTGGCTACACCTTC
>TRBJ1-2|TRBV7-2|-|TRBD1
CASRRGGQGPGYTF
TGTGCCAGCAGGAGGGGAGGACAGGGTCCTGGCTACACCTTC
>TRBJ1-3|TRBV4-1|few|-
CASSQDWRAAGNTIYF
TGCGCCAGCAGCCAAGATTGGCGGGCAGCAGGCAACACCATATATTTT
>TRBJ2-7|TRBV5-1|-|-
CASSFDGSGYEQYF
TGCGCCAGCAGCTTCGACGGGTCGGGCTACGAGCAGTACTTC
>TRBJ2-5|TRBV7-9|few|TRBD1
CASSLGTGGQETQYF
TGTGCCAGCAGCTTAGGGACAGGGGGCCAAGAGACCCAGTACTTC
>TRBJ1-1|TRBV5-5|-|TRBD1
CAWSRVGGNTEAFF
TGTGCCTGGAGCCGGGTAGGGGGCAACACTGAAGCTTTCTTT
>TRBJ1-5|TRBV9|-|-
CASSSYREPRGSNQPQHF
TGTGCCAGCAGCTCCTACAGGGAGCCCCGAGGGAGCAATCAGCCCCAGCATTTT
>TRBJ1-6|TRBV5-6|-|-
CASSPALGPYISPLHF
TGTGCCAGCAGCCCGGCGCTGGGGCCCTATATTTCACCCCTCCACTTT
>TRBJ2-2|TRBV4-3|few|-
CASSQVGRGPPGELFF
TGCGCCAGCAGCCAAGTCGGAAGGGGCCCACCCGGGGAGCTGTTTTTT
>TRBJ2-3|TRBV7-2|once|TRBD2
CASTASGGAPTDTQYF
TGTGCCAGCACCGCTAGCGGGGGGGCACCGACAGATACGCAGTATTTT
>TRBJ2-7|TRBV2|-|-
CASRDTYEQYF
TGTGCCAGCCGGGACACCTACGAGCAGTACTTC
>TRBJ2-1|TRBV11-2|-|-
CASSSTGTYNEQFF
TGTGCCAGCAGCTCAACCGGGACCTACAATGAGCAGTTCTTC
>TRBJ2-5|TRBV9|-|-
CASSVGSRAAYQETQYF
TGTGCCAGCAGCGTAGGATCTCGAGCCGCGTACCAAGAGACCCAGTACTTC
>TRBJ2-7|TRBV4-1|-|TRBD2
CASSHLTSGLYEQYF
TGCGCCAGCAGCCACCTGACTAGCGGATTGTACGAGCAGTACTTC
>TRBJ2-1|TRBV6-5|-|TRBD1
CASQGVRNEQFF
TGTGCCAGCCAGGGGGTTCGGAATGAGCAGTTCTTC
>TRBJ2-1|TRBV2|-|TRBD2
CASSPSGGHYNEQFF
TGTGCCAGCAGTCCTAGCGGGGGGCATTACAATGAGCAGTTCTTC
>TRBJ2-7|TRBV27|-|-
CASSFRGAPYEQYF
TGTGCCAGCAGTTTTCGAGGAGCCCCCTACGAGCAGTACTTC
>TRBJ1-4|TRBV2|-|-
CASSSTGMGEKLFF
TGTGCCAGCAGTTCCACGGGGATGGGTGAAAAACTGTTTTTT
>TRBJ2-3|TRBV9|-|-
CASSGGTAGLDTQYF
TGTGCCAGCAGCGGGGGGACGGCGGGGTTAGATACGCAGTATTTT
>TRBJ2-2|TRBV9|-|-
CASSETVKAVAGELFF
TGTGCCAGCAGCGAGACGGTGAAGGCGGTAGCCGGGGAGCTGTTTTTT
>TRBJ2-1|TRBV4-3|-|-
CASSQRWGTYNEQFF
TGCGCCAGCAGCCAGAGGTGGGGGACTTACAATGAGCAGTTCTTC
>TRBJ1-3|TRBV27|once|TRBD1
CASRTGSGNTIYF
TGTGCCAGCAGGACAGGGTCTGGAAACACCATATATTTT
>TRBJ1-2|TRBV6-1|-|-
CASSESVANYGYTF
TGTGCCAGCAGTGAATCTGTAGCTAACTATGGCTACACCTTC
>TRBJ2-3|TRBV6-1|-|TRBD2
CASIASGVSTDTQYF
TGTGCCAGCATAGCTAGCGGGGTCAGCACAGATACGCAGTATTTT
>TRBJ2-5|TRBV9|few|TRBD1
CASSGTTGGETQYF
TGTGCCAGCAGCGGAACGACAGGGGGAGAGACCCAGTACTTC
>TRBJ2-1|TRBV10-1|-|-
CASSELPGGRNEQFF
TGCGCCAGCAGTGAGTTGCCGGGGGGCCGGAATGAGCAGTTCTTC
>TRBJ2-5|TRBV4-1|-|TRBD1
CASSLGTGAGETQYF
TGCGCCAGCAGCCTCGGGACAGGGGCCGGAGAGACCCAGTACTTC
>TRBJ1-3|TRBV19|-|-
CASSMRGPGNTIYF
TGTGCCAGTAGTATGCGGGGGCCGGGAAACACCATATATTTT
>TRBJ1-2|TRBV2|-|-
CASEGEGSFSYGYTF
TGTGCCAGCGAAGGAGAGGGCAGTTTTAGCTATGGCTACACCTTC